The clone carrying this TCR beta chain has at least ten counts. Its antigen is not known. V lost 0 bases and J 8 bases, leaving 13 bases between the germline ends. Germline V CDR1 and CDR2: LGHDT, YNNKEL (reference sequence). The CDR3 extends over 14 amino acids. Here immunoSEQ multiplex PCR was the method, and the copy in TCRdb shows in-frame clones only, minus some. The repertoire holds some 96,000 clones, with about 88% as singletons. The entry originates in a study of T cell responses to AZD1222 COVID-19 vaccine. Study-wide findings and caveats: None of the repertoires were sampled until the peak T cell response had passed. Among spike-specific TCRs, nearly half reportedly target unmutated variant regions.

This TCR derives from an adult in good health. The chain has TRBV3-1 (or the pseudogene TRBV3-2) and TRBJ1-2, with a weak D call TRBD1 (6 bases). Sequencing was performed on peripheral blood, taken on day 0 of AZD1222 vaccination. CDR3 DNA sequence: TGTGCCAGCAGCCAAGATCTAGGGGGGCACGGCTACACCTTC. It specifies CASSQDLGGHGYTF.